Listed below are T cell receptor beta chains from one sample, sequenced in a study of cytomegalovirus exposure and HLA in healthy donors. Data came from immunoSEQ multiplex PCR; TCRdb stores just in-frame clones and leaves some out. The data contain tens of thousands of clones, about 80% of them singletons. Sequencing input: PBMCs. The receptors here all came from a woman aged 40 to 49 in good health and CMV-seronegative. Each CDR3 is given with its conserved first and last residue. D genes are given only for firm matches. A row's size may be missing; if present it is once, few, many or a size class.

V	D	J	size	CDR3	DNA
TRBV6-5	NA	TRBJ1-2	NA	CASSYSTPYGEYGYTF	TGTGCCAGCAGTTACTCAACACCATACGGGGAGTATGGCTACACCTTC
TRBV19	TRBD2	TRBJ2-7	few	CASSIILADAYEQYF	TGTGCCAGTAGTATAATCCTAGCGGATGCCTACGAGCAGTACTTC
TRBV28	NA	TRBJ1-1	NA	CASRPEGHPNTEAFF	TGTGCCAGCAGACCGGAAGGACACCCGAACACTGAAGCTTTCTTT
TRBV29-1	TRBD1	TRBJ2-1	NA	CSVGQGAFDEQFF	TGCAGCGTTGGGCAGGGGGCCTTTGATGAGCAGTTCTTC
TRBV2	TRBD2	TRBJ2-3	NA	CASSEAGLASDTQYF	TGTGCCAGCAGTGAAGCGGGACTAGCGTCAGATACGCAGTATTTT
TRBV6-5	TRBD1	TRBJ2-3	NA	CASSGDRNTDTQYF	TGTGCCAGCAGTGGGGACAGAAACACAGATACGCAGTATTTT
TRBV7-9	NA	TRBJ2-1	NA	CASSLWQYNEQFF	TGTGCCAGCAGCTTATGGCAGTACAATGAGCAGTTCTTC
TRBV7-2	NA	TRBJ2-3	NA	CASSLAPGTDTQYF	TGTGCCAGCAGCTTAGCCCCAGGCACAGATACGCAGTATTTT
TRBV28	NA	TRBJ1-1	NA	CASSLSSGFTEAFF	TGTGCCAGCAGTTTATCTTCAGGGTTCACTGAAGCTTTCTTT
TRBV4-2	NA	TRBJ1-1	NA	CASSDDRLEAFF	TGTGCCAGCAGCGATGACAGGCTTGAAGCTTTCTTT
TRBV5-4	TRBD2	TRBJ2-1	NA	CASSPSTSGVYNEQFF	TGTGCCAGCAGCCCATCAACTAGCGGGGTCTACAATGAGCAGTTCTTC
TRBV7-2	TRBD1	TRBJ2-7	NA	CASRPRQGGSYEQYF	TGTGCCAGCAGGCCCAGACAGGGGGGTTCGTACGAGCAGTACTTC
TRBV7-9	NA	TRBJ2-7	NA	CASSLSLSGGTYEQYF	TGTGCCAGCAGCTTATCGCTTTCTGGCGGGACCTACGAGCAGTACTTC
TRBV19	NA	TRBJ2-1	NA	CASSSESGTPRNEQFF	TGTGCCAGTAGTAGTGAATCGGGGACACCCAGGAATGAGCAGTTCTTC
TRBV5-6	TRBD2	TRBJ2-3	NA	CASSPSPGDSGTDTQYF	TGTGCCAGCAGCCCCTCGCCGGGCGATAGCGGGACAGATACGCAGTATTTT
TRBV15	TRBD1	TRBJ2-7	NA	CATSDTGDEQYF	TGTGCCACCAGCGATACAGGGGACGAGCAGTACTTC
TRBV19	TRBD1	TRBJ1-5	NA	CASTWDRGQPQHF	TGTGCCAGTACCTGGGACAGGGGCCAGCCCCAGCATTTT
TRBV7-3	TRBD2	TRBJ2-1	NA	CASSLLPISGGYNEQFF	TGTGCCAGCAGCTTACTCCCTATCAGCGGGGGTTACAATGAGCAGTTCTTC
TRBV2	NA	TRBJ2-2	NA	CASNVREAGELFF	TGTGCCAGCAATGTCAGGGAGGCCGGGGAGCTGTTTTTT
TRBV18	NA	TRBJ1-1	NA	CASSPAYGEPTEAFF	TGTGCCAGCTCACCAGCTTACGGGGAGCCCACTGAAGCTTTCTTT
TRBV28	NA	TRBJ2-1	NA	CASSLTRSSYNEQFF	TGTGCCAGCAGCCTTACACGGAGCTCCTACAATGAGCAGTTCTTC
TRBV4-2	NA	TRBJ2-6	NA	CASSQDTGGANVLTF	TGTGCCAGCAGCCAAGATACGGGTGGGGCCAACGTCCTGACTTTC
TRBV5-1	NA	TRBJ2-5	NA	CASSLALGGPQETQYF	TGCGCCAGCAGCTTGGCCTTGGGGGGGCCACAAGAGACCCAGTACTTC
TRBV29-1	NA	TRBJ1-3	NA	CSVGFSSGNTIYF	TGCAGCGTTGGATTCAGCTCTGGAAACACCATATATTTT
TRBV6-1	TRBD1	TRBJ1-6	once	CASSEGTGVYNSPLHF	TGTGCCAGCAGTGAAGGTACAGGGGTCTATAATTCACCCCTCCACTTT
TRBV5-1	TRBD1	TRBJ2-2	NA	CASTPGQGVSGELFF	TGCGCCAGCACACCGGGACAGGGAGTGTCCGGGGAGCTGTTTTTT
TRBV19	TRBD1	TRBJ2-7	NA	CASSSYGTGGNEQYF	TGTGCCAGTAGCTCTTACGGGACAGGGGGCAACGAGCAGTACTTC
TRBV5-1	TRBD2	TRBJ2-1	NA	CASSSPKGLAGSNEQFF	TGCGCCAGCAGCTCGCCAAAAGGACTAGCGGGGTCCAATGAGCAGTTCTTC
TRBV18	TRBD1	TRBJ2-2	NA	CASSPPGTGEVGELFF	TGTGCCAGCTCACCTCCCGGGACAGGGGAAGTTGGGGAGCTGTTTTTT
TRBV9	NA	TRBJ1-5	NA	CASSVAAANQPQHF	TGTGCCAGCAGCGTAGCCGCGGCCAATCAGCCCCAGCATTTT
TRBV2	NA	TRBJ2-7	NA	CASSEQGNEQYF	TGTGCCAGCAGTGAACAGGGGAACGAGCAGTACTTC
TRBV7-9	NA	TRBJ1-6	NA	CASSLANGATLHF	TGTGCCAGCAGCTTAGCTAATGGGGCGACCCTCCACTTT
TRBV6-5	NA	TRBJ2-7	once	CASRPRGAGSYEQYF	TGTGCCAGCAGGCCCCGGGGGGCGGGCTCCTACGAGCAGTACTTC
TRBV7-8	TRBD1	TRBJ1-1	NA	CASSLSAGGASWGEAFF	TGTGCCAGCAGCTTATCGGCAGGGGGCGCCTCGTGGGGCGAAGCTTTCTTT
TRBV5-1	NA	TRBJ2-2	NA	CASSLVSVNTGELFF	TGCGCCAGCAGCTTGGTCTCGGTGAACACCGGGGAGCTGTTTTTT
TRBV13	TRBD2	TRBJ2-3	NA	CASSHGLAGLGVDTQYF	TGTGCCAGCAGCCACGGACTAGCGGGACTCGGAGTAGATACGCAGTATTTT
TRBV6-1	TRBD1	TRBJ1-4	few	CASSRDREKLFF	TGTGCCAGCAGTCGGGACAGGGAAAAACTGTTTTTT
TRBV18	NA	TRBJ1-6	NA	CASSTGNSPLHF	TGTGCCAGCTCAACGGGAAATTCACCCCTCCACTTT
TRBV5-1	NA	TRBJ2-5	NA	CASSHGTRQETQYF	TGCGCCAGCAGCCATGGGACACGGCAAGAGACCCAGTACTTC
TRBV5-1	NA	TRBJ1-3	NA	CASSPDSFSGNTIYF	TGCGCCAGCAGCCCGGACAGTTTCTCTGGAAACACCATATATTTT
TRBV5-4	TRBD2	TRBJ2-2	NA	CASSKGLPNTGELFF	TGTGCCAGCTCAAAGGGACTACCAAACACCGGGGAGCTGTTTTTT
TRBV15	TRBD2	TRBJ2-1	few	CATSRVSSAGEQFF	TGTGCCACCAGCAGAGTGTCGTCAGCGGGGGAGCAGTTCTTC
TRBV7-3	NA	TRBJ1-2	NA	CASSPNTGLGGYTF	TGTGCCAGCAGCCCTAATACGGGTCTTGGGGGCTACACCTTC